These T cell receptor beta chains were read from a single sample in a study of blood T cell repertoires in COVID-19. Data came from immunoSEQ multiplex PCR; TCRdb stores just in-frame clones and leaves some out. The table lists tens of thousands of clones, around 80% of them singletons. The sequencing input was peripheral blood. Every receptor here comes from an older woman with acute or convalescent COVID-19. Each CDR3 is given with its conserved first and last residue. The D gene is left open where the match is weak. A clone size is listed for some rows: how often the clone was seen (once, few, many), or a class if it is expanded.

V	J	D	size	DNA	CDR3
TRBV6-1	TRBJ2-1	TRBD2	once	TGTGCCAGCAGTGAAGTTCCACTACTAGCGGGCTCCTACAATGAGCAGTTCTTC	CASSEVPLLAGSYNEQFF
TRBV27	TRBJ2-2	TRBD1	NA	TGTGCCAGCACAGAGACAGGGGGCACCACCGGGGAGCTGTTTTTT	CASTETGGTTGELFF
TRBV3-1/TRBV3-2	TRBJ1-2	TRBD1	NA	TGTGCCAGCAGCCCGCCCGGGTCAGGGGGGTTCTATGGCTACACCTTC	CASSPPGSGGFYGYTF
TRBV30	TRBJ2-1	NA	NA	TGTGCCTGGGGGCAGGGCTACAATGAGCAGTTCTTC	CAWGQGYNEQFF
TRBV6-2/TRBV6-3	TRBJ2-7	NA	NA	TGTGCCAGCAGTTATTACAGGAGTCCCTCCTACGAGCAGTACTTC	CASSYYRSPSYEQYF
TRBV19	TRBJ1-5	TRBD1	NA	TGTGCCAGTGGATGGGACAGGGTCCAGGATCAGCCCCAGCATTTT	CASGWDRVQDQPQHF
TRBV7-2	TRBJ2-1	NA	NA	TGTGCCAGCAGCTTAGGGAGTAGCGCCAATGAGCAGTTCTTC	CASSLGSSANEQFF
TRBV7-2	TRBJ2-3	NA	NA	TGTGCCAGCAGATTAGAGCGGACAGCAGATACGCAGTATTTT	CASRLERTADTQYF
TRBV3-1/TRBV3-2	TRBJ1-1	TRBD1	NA	TGTGCCAGCAGCCAACCCCGACAGGGAATGAACACTGAAGCTTTCTTT	CASSQPRQGMNTEAFF
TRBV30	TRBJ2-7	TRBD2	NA	TGTGCCTGGAGGATTGGACTAGCGGGGGAGTACGAGCAGTACTTC	CAWRIGLAGEYEQYF
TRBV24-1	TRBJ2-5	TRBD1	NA	TGTGCCACCAGTGCCCCTGACAGGGACCAAGAGACCCAGTACTTC	CATSAPDRDQETQYF
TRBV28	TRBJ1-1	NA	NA	TGTGCCAGCAGCCCTAGGAACACTGAAGCTTTCTTT	CASSPRNTEAFF
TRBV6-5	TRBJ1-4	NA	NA	TGTGCCAGCAGGGGGGGGGACAAGACTAATGAAAAACTGTTTTTT	CASRGGDKTNEKLFF
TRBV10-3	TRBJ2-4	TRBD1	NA	TGTGCCATCAGTGAGTCGAAAGGACAGGGTTCTTTAGCCAAAAACATTCAGTACTTC	CAISESKGQGSLAKNIQYF
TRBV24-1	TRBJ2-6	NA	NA	TGTGCCACCAGTGATGCCACGAGGGATTCTGGGGCCAACGTCCTGACTTTC	CATSDATRDSGANVLTF
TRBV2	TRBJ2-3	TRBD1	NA	TGTGCCAGTCAAGTTAGGACAGGGGGCACAGATACGCAGTATTTT	CASQVRTGGTDTQYF
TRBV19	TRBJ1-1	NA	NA	TGTGCCAGTAGTACCCCCTTATACAGGGCCATGAACACTGAAGCTTTCTTT	CASSTPLYRAMNTEAFF